What follows describes a single TCR beta chain. Its target is not known. Every bit of the isolated RNA underwent reverse transcription, so sequencing read expressed TCRB transcripts. The method was immunoSEQ multiplex PCR; TCRdb's version includes in-frame clones alone and lacks a portion of them. The top ten hold about 0.016% of the sample, which has about 340,000 clones, approximately 15% seen once. This entry is derived from a study of beta chain features in type 1 diabetes. Points from the study as a whole: PCR could preferentially amplify shorter templates, alike in patients and controls. TCRB CDR3s were moderately but significantly shorter in Type 1 diabetes patients in all four CD4+ subsets.

Trimming removed 6 bases from V and 6 bases from J, with 17 bases in between. The CDR3 contains 14 residues. Germline CDR1 and CDR2: SNHLY and FYNNEI. The source material was naive CD4+ T cells from blood. The chain carries TRBV2 and TRBJ1-2; tentatively, D is TRBD1 (6 bases). This TCR was sampled from a woman between 18 and 29 years old with type 1 diabetes. The CDR3 protein is CASRRQVSGDGYTF. Written as DNA, the CDR3 is TGTGCCAGCAGGAGACAGGTCTCTGGGGATGGCTACACCTTC.